A single TCR beta chain is shown here with its context. The germline V gene encodes CDR1 MNHEY and CDR2 SMNVEV (reference sequence). The CDR3 spans 14 residues. V lost 6 bases, J lost 5 bases, and 6 bases stayed unmatched. This sample is part of a study of T cell changes during pregnancy in multiple sclerosis. TCRdb's table, derived via immunoSEQ multiplex PCR, lists solely in-frame clones and lacks some. Of about 20,000 clones listed, 80% to 90% are singletons. The TCR originated in a female donor in good health, enrolled as a control in a pregnancy study. The genes are TRBV27 and TRBJ2-7; 11 nucleotides line up with TRBD2. Sample: CD8+ T cells from peripheral blood mononuclear cells, taken after pregnancy. The CDR3 DNA is TGTGCCAGCAGCCTGGGACTAGCGGAGAACGAGCAGTACTTC. Protein product: CASSLGLAENEQYF.